The present T cell receptor (beta chain) was sequenced within a study of blood T cell repertoires in COVID-19. Looking at the study overall: COVID-19 samples collected from the United States, Italy and Spain covered acute and convalescent phases.

Cohorts were determined from participant-reported clinical history. Donors of Cohort 3 who recovered were those that had two negative PCRs, clearance, or symptom resolution. Germline trimming cut 4 bases from V and 3 bases from J; bases unmatched to any gene: 9. The length of the CDR3 is 16 residues. The protocol was immunoSEQ multiplex PCR, while the TCRdb copy is restricted to in-frame clones and leaves out a portion. The sample has about 370,000 clones, 85% to 90% seen once; the top ten hold less than 1.2%. This clone was seen only once. This sequence was found in a young man who had recovered from COVID-19. V is TRBV5-7 and J is TRBJ2-2; TRBD1 aligns across 7 bases. TRBV5-7 has ORF status, its function being uncertain. Sequences were obtained from PBMCs or T cells enriched from blood (not recorded which). CDR3 sequence reads: CASSGDRDDDTGELFF. DNA for the CDR3: TGTGCCAGCAGCGGCGACAGGGACGATGACACCGGGGAGCTGTTTTTT.